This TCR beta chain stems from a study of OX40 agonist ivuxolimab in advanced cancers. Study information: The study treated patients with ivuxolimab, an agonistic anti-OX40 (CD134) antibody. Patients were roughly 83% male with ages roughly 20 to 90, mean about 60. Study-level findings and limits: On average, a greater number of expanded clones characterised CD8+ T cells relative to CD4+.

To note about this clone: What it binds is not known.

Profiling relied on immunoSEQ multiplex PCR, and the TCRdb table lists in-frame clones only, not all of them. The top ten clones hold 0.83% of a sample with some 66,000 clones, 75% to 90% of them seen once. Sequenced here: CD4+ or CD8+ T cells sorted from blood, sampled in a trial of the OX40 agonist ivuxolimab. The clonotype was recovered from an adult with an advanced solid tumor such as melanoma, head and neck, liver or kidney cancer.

The CDR3 here is CAISSGLTTYEQYF. As DNA, the CDR3 is TGTGCCATCAGCTCGGGACTCACCACCTACGAGCAGTACTTC. V usage is TRBV10-3 and J usage is TRBJ2-7, with a possible D match to TRBD2 (6 bases). Germline V gene sequence: CDR1 ENHRY, CDR2 SYGVKD. CDR3 length equals 14 residues. The V gene lost 6 bases and the J gene lost 2 bases, with 14 bases spanning the gap.